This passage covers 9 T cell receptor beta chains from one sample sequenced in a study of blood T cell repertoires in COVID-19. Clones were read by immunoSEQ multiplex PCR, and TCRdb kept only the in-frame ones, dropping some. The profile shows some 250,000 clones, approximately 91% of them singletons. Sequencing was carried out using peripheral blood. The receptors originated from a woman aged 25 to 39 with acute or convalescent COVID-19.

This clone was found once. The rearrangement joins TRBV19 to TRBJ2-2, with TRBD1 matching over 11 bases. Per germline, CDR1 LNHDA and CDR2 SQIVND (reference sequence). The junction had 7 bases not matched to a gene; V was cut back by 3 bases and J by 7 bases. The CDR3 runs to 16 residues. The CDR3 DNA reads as TGTGCCAGTAGTATTAGGACAGGGGGCGCAGACGGGGAGCTGTTTTTT. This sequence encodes CASSIRTGGADGELFF.

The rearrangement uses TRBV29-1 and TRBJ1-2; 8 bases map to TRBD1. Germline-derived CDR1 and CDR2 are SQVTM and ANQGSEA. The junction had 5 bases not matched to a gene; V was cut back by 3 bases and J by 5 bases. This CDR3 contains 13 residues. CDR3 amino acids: CSVDGQGSYGYTF. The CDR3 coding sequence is TGCAGCGTTGACGGACAGGGATCATATGGCTACACCTTC.

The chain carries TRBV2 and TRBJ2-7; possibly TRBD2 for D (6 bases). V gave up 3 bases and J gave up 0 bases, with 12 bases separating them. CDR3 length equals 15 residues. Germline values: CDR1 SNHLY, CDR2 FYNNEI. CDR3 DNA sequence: TGTGCCAGCAGTGAGGAGGGCGTCGGCTCCTACGAGCAGTACTTC. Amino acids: CASSEEGVGSYEQYF.

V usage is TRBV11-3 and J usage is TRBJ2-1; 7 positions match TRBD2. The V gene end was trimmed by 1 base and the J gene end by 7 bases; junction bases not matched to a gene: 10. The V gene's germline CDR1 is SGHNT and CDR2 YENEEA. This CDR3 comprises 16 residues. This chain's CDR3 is CASSLGGGSRYNEQFF. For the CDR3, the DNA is TGTGCCAGCAGCTTAGGGGGCGGGAGTCGCTATAATGAGCAGTTCTTC.

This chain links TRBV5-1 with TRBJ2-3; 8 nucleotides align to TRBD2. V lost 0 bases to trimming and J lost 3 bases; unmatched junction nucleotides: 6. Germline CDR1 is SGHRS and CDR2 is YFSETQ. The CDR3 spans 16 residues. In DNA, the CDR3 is TGCGCCAGCAGCTTGGTGCTAGCGGGTACGACAGATACGCAGTATTTT. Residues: CASSLVLAGTTDTQYF.

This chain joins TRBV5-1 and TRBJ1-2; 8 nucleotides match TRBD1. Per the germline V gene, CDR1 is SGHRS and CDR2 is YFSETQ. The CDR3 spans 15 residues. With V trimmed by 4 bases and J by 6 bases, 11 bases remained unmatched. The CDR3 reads CASSHPGQDFNGYTF. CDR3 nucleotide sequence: TGCGCCAGCAGCCACCCGGGACAGGATTTTAATGGCTACACCTTC.

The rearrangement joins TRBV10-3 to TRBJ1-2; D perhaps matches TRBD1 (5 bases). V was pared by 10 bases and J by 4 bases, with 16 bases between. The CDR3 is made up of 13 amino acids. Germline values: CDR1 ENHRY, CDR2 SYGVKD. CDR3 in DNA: TGTGCCACCCGGGGGACGGCGGGCTATGGCTACACCTTC. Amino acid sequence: CATRGTAGYGYTF.

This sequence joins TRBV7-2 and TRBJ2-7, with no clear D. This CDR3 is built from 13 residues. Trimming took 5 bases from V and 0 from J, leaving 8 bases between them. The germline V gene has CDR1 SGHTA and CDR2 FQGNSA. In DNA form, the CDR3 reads TGTGCCAGCAGCCCGAGGTTCTCCTACGAGCAGTACTTC. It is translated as CASSPRFSYEQYF.

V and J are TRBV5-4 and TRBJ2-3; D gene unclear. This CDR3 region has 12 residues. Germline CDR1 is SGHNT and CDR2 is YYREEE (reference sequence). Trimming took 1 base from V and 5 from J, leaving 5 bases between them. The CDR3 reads CASSLIRDTQYF. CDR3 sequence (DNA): TGTGCCAGCAGCTTGATTCGAGATACGCAGTATTTT.